These 12 T cell receptor beta chains were all obtained from the same sample, sequenced in a study of shared clonotypes between healthy human individuals. The method was immunoSEQ multiplex PCR; TCRdb's version includes in-frame clones alone and lacks a portion of them. The sample consists of roughly 2.2 million clones, 85% to 95% of them appearing once. Sequencing was done on a sample of naive CD4+ T cells from PBMCs. Described subset: CD45RA+ positively selected. The receptors derive from a man between 18 and 29 years old in good health. Some clones in this sample may be carry-over from other donors' samples.

This chain uses TRBV11-2 with TRBJ2-5, with D possibly matching TRBD1 (5 bases). The CDR3 loop spans 13 amino acids. V was pared by 5 bases and J by 2 bases, with 9 bases between. The germline gives CDR1 SGHAT, CDR2 FQNNGV. The CDR3 loop is CASSNTGQETQYF. As DNA, the CDR3 is TGTGCCAGCAGCAATACAGGACAAGAGACCCAGTACTTC.

V usage is TRBV6-6 and J usage is TRBJ2-5; the D is unclear. The CDR3 runs to 16 residues. Trimming left V 7 bases short and J 5 bases short, with 23 bases between. The V gene's germline CDR1 is MNHNY and CDR2 SVGAGI (reference sequence). CDR3 amino acids: CASTRAGPSHGETQYF. The CDR3 DNA is TGTGCCAGCACCCGCGCCGGGCCCTCCCACGGGGAGACCCAGTACTTC.

V gene TRBV5-1 combines with J gene TRBJ2-7; maybe TRBD1 (5 bases). V shed 0 bases and J shed 4 bases, with 14 bases lying between them. This CDR3 is built from 15 residues. Germline-derived CDR1 and CDR2 are SGHRS and YFSETQ. The CDR3 region is CASSLAGPTLYEQYF. CDR3 nucleotide sequence: TGCGCCAGCAGCTTGGCAGGGCCTACTCTTTACGAGCAGTACTTC.

The chain joins TRBV5-1 to TRBJ2-2, with D perhaps matching TRBD1 (5 bases). CDR1 is SGHRS and CDR2 is YFSETQ in the germline V gene. The CDR3 covers 15 residues. Trimming removed 1 base from V and 4 bases from J, with 11 bases in between. The CDR3 sequence: CASSLLGDATGELFF. For the CDR3, the DNA is TGCGCCAGCAGCTTGTTAGGGGATGCCACCGGGGAGCTGTTTTTT.

The chain combines TRBV28 with TRBJ1-2; D call uncertain. The germline gives CDR1 MDHEN, CDR2 SYDVKM. The length of the CDR3 is 14 residues. V lost 8 bases and J 4 bases, leaving 17 bases between the germline ends. The CDR3 protein is CASAISLPRYGYTF. CDR3 coding DNA: TGTGCCAGCGCCATTAGCCTTCCACGCTATGGCTACACCTTC.

The rearrangement uses TRBV30 and TRBJ2-7, with 14 bases matching TRBD2. Germline loops: CDR1 GTSNPN, CDR2 SVGIG (reference sequence). This CDR3 comprises 14 residues. The V and J ends lost 1 base and 9 bases, in that order; junction bases with no gene match: 5. The CDR3 protein is CAWSAGTSGSRQYF. The DNA of the CDR3 is TGTGCCTGGAGTGCCGGGACTAGCGGGAGTCGGCAGTACTTC.

The V and J genes are TRBV4-2 and TRBJ1-2; the D is unclear. V lost 1 base and J 4 bases, leaving 10 bases between the germline ends. Germline CDR1 reads LGHNA; CDR2 reads YNFKEQ. The CDR3 loop spans 14 amino acids. This CDR3 reads CASSQVEASYGYTF. CDR3 DNA: TGTGCCAGCAGCCAAGTCGAGGCGAGCTATGGCTACACCTTC.

The chain links TRBV5-1 to TRBJ1-1, with a tentative D call TRBD1 (6 bases). The CDR3 runs 14 residues. From germline, CDR1 is SGHRS and CDR2 YFSETQ. V shed 0 bases and J shed 8 bases, with 14 bases lying between them. The CDR3 region is CASSLVASRGEAFF. The CDR3 DNA sequence: TGCGCCAGCAGCTTGGTGGCGTCGAGGGGGGAAGCTTTCTTT.

The chain uses TRBV7-2 and TRBJ2-1; D is unclear. CDR3 size: 15 residues. Germline V gives CDR1 SGHTA, CDR2 FQGNSA. V dropped 1 base and J dropped 11 bases, with 18 bases sitting between them. The CDR3 region has the DNA TGTGCCAGCAGCTTAGACCGTTCCCCCGAATCCAAGCAGTTCTTC. Its translation is CASSLDRSPESKQFF.

The CDR3 protein is CASSYSARNTGELFF. The DNA for the CDR3 is TGTGCCAGCAGTTACTCCGCTCGGAACACCGGGGAGCTGTTTTTT. This chain connects TRBV6-6 to TRBJ2-2; D is uncertain. The V end lost 0 bases, the J end lost 1 base, and 6 bases lay between the germline ends. The CDR3 covers 15 residues. CDR1 and CDR2 from the germline V gene are MNHNY and SVGAGI (reference sequence).

This CDR3 reads CASSLVDRANIQYF. The CDR3 DNA follows: TGTGCCAGCAGCTTGGTGGACAGGGCTAACATTCAGTACTTC. The V gene is TRBV5-4, the J gene TRBJ2-4; TRBD1 aligns across 8 bases. V shed 0 bases and J 7 bases; nucleotides not matched to a gene: 3. Germline CDR1 reads SGHNT; CDR2 reads YYREEE (reference sequence). The CDR3 spans 14 residues.

The chain couples TRBV28 to TRBJ2-5; the match to TRBD2 covers 10 bases. V lost 9 bases and J lost 4; bases outside the gene matches: 8. Germline V gene lookup returns CDR1 MDHEN and CDR2 SYDVKM. This CDR3 contains 14 residues. CDR3 amino acids: CASPRSGRGETQYF. The CDR3 bases are TGTGCCAGTCCAAGAAGCGGGAGGGGAGAGACCCAGTACTTC.